Described below is a single T cell receptor (beta chain) sequence and its context. No antigen is known for it. This sample was included in a study of T cell responses to AZD1222 COVID-19 vaccine. Study conclusions and caveats: White British ancestry dominated among donors, who included more females, and clonal diversity was possibly underestimated. Spike regions recognized by vaccine-associated CD4 TCRs spanned the protein, led by 160-218 and 743-854. Of the AZD1222 recipients, only five to seven were seropositive at baseline.

Sequencing was performed with immunoSEQ multiplex PCR; in TCRdb, only in-frame clones are kept and a portion is missing. Here the sample spans 90,000 to 150,000 clones, about 87% being singletons. Trimming pared 5 bases from V and 0 bases from J, leaving 11 bases between. Germline lookup yields CDR1 MNHEY and CDR2 SMNVEV (reference sequence). The CDR3 has 15 residues. This clonotype originated in an adult in good health. The chain joins TRBV27 to TRBJ1-5; possibly TRBD1 for D (5 bases). This specimen consisted of peripheral blood, obtained on day 0 of AZD1222 vaccination. The DNA for the CDR3 is TGTGCCAGCAGTATCGTCAGGGCTAGCAATCAGCCCCAGCATTTT. This gives the protein CASSIVRASNQPQHF.